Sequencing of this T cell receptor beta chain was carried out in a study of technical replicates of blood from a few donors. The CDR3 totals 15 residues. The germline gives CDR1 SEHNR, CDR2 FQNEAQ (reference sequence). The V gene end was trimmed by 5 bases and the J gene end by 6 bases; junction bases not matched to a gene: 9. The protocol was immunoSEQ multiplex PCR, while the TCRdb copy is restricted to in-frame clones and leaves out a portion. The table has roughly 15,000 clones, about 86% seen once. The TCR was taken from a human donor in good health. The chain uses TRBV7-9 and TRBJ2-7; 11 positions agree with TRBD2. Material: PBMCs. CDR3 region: CASSQTSGEIREQYF. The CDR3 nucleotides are TGTGCCAGCAGCCAGACTAGCGGGGAGATCCGCGAGCAGTACTTC.